These 7 T cell receptor beta chains came from one sample sequenced in a study of cytomegalovirus exposure and HLA in healthy donors. Primers for the PCR totalled 60 Vbeta and 13 Jbeta. This table comes from immunoSEQ multiplex PCR, and its TCRdb copy is limited to in-frame clones, with some not included. This table lists fewer than 250,000 clones. The sample consisted of PBMCs. The receptors come from a young woman in good health and CMV-seropositive.

The chain uses TRBV27 and TRBJ2-1; TRBD2 matches at 7 bases. V shed 8 bases, J shed 1 base, and the junction held 5 bases outside the gene matches. Germline V CDR1 and CDR2: MNHEY, SMNVEV (reference sequence). The CDR3 length is 14 residues. CDR3 loop: CASQTGRSYNEQFF. The CDR3 DNA sequence: TGTGCCAGCCAGACCGGGAGGTCCTACAATGAGCAGTTCTTC.

The V and J genes are TRBV7-8 and TRBJ1-2; TRBD1 matches at 8 bases. Trimming took 5 bases from V and 0 from J; bases not matched to a gene: 5. From germline, CDR1 is SGHVS and CDR2 FQNEAQ. This CDR3 spans 15 amino acids. As DNA, the CDR3 is TGTGCCAGCAGCGATCAGGGGGCATCTAACTATGGCTACACCTTC. Protein: CASSDQGASNYGYTF. Based on the CDR3 plus reference TRBV7-8 and TRBJ1-2, the full variable domain is GAGVSQSPRYKVAKRGQDVALRCDPISGHVSLFWYQQALGQGPEFLTYFQNEAQLDKSGLPSDRFFAERPEGSVSTLKIQRTQQEDSAVYLCASSDQGASNYGYTFGSGTRLTVV.

The chain joins TRBV5-6 to TRBJ1-5, with TRBD1 matching 8 bases. Trimming took 6 bases from V and 3 from J; bases not matched to a gene: 5. CDR1 and CDR2 (germline): SGHDT, YYEEEE. CDR3 length: 14 amino acids. The CDR3 reads CASTRQGYNQPQHF. CDR3 nucleotide sequence: TGTGCCAGCACCAGACAGGGGTACAATCAGCCCCAGCATTTT.

J is TRBJ2-2 and V is TRBV1; the listed D gene, TRBD1, was not tested against the DNA. TRBV1 is a pseudogene segment. This CDR3 spans 16 amino acids. The CDR3 DNA follows: TGCACCAGCAGCCATCCCCCGGACAGTAACACCGGGGAGCTGTTTTTT. It yields the protein CTSSHPPDSNTGELFF.

The chain carries TRBV18 and TRBJ1-2; D is ambiguous. CDR1 KGHSH and CDR2 LQKENI come from the germline V gene. V lost 3 bases and J 8 bases, leaving 16 bases between the germline ends. This CDR3 contains 14 residues. CDR3 sequence: CASSPSESPAGYTF. The DNA of the CDR3 is TGTGCCAGCTCACCCTCCGAGTCCCCCGCCGGCTACACCTTC.

The CDR3 here is CATSRGGTEAFF. CDR3 DNA: TGTGCCACCAGCAGAGGAGGCACTGAAGCTTTCTTT. The rearrangement uses TRBV15 and TRBJ1-1; D not certain. The CDR3 sequence is 12 residues long. With 1 base removed from V and 4 bases from J, the gap between germline ends came to 4 bases. Germline CDR1 is LNHNV and CDR2 is YYDKDF (reference sequence).

The V gene is TRBV4-1, the J gene TRBJ1-5; 7 bases are a match to TRBD1. Germline V gene lookup returns CDR1 MGHRA and CDR2 YSYEKL. Trimming took 3 bases from V and 9 from J; bases not matched to a gene: 11. The CDR3 has 15 residues. The CDR3, as DNA: TGCGCCAGCAGCCATAACACAGGGGCCCAAAGGCCCCAGCATTTT. This gives the protein CASSHNTGAQRPQHF.